This T cell receptor beta chain emerged from a study of cytomegalovirus exposure and HLA in healthy donors. The donors belonged to the 120-subject validation cohort, separate from the approximately 700-subject first cohort. Assay used: immunoSEQ multiplex PCR; TCRdb lists only in-frame clones, some missing. Among hundreds of thousands of clones, approximately 83% were seen once, and the ten largest hold less than 1.5%. With 5 bases removed from V and 0 bases from J, the gap between germline ends came to 10 bases. Per germline, CDR1 SGHVS and CDR2 FNYEAQ. This CDR3 has 15 residues. A single count supports this clone. Its matching antigen is unknown. Notes on the study in general: The listing of roughly 160 TCR beta chains classed them as cytomegalovirus-associated.

Specimen: PBMCs. This chain joins TRBV7-6 and TRBJ1-4; TRBD1 might be the D (6 bases). This TCR derives from a woman under 40 in good health and CMV-seropositive. This CDR3 reads CASSARTATNEKLFF. Written as DNA, the CDR3 is TGTGCCAGCAGCGCCCGGACAGCAACTAATGAAAAACTGTTTTTT.